Here is one TCR beta chain with its context. The assay was immunoSEQ multiplex PCR, and TCRdb's table has in-frame clones only and misses some. This sample has roughly 65,000 clones, with about four fifths found just once. This CDR3 is 15 amino acids long. V was cut by 7 bases and J by 2 bases, with 18 bases left in between. Germline V gene sequence: CDR1 LNHDA, CDR2 SQIVND (reference sequence). The sample comes from a study of blood T cell repertoires in COVID-19. Whole-study context: COVID-19 samples from acute and convalescent phases originated in the United States, Italy and Spain.

The sequencing sample was made of peripheral blood. The chain employs TRBV19 and TRBJ2-7; tentative D call: TRBD2 (7 bases). The sequence came from a human donor in a cohort sampled during active COVID-19. CDR3 nucleotide sequence: TGTGCCAGTACCGATCGAGGGGGGGGAGCCTACGAGCAGTACTTC. It translates to CASTDRGGGAYEQYF.